Below, 22 T cell receptor beta chains from the same sample are listed, as sequenced in a study of control samples from healthy donors and cancer patients. Some clones are missing from TCRdb's copy, which holds only in-frame ones; the method was immunoSEQ multiplex PCR. Of approximately 28,000 clones in the sample, 75% to 95% were seen once. The source material was PBMCs. The origin of the receptors is a middle-aged man with lung cancer.

V is TRBV9 and J is TRBJ2-7; 11 bases fit TRBD1. Germline V gene data show CDR1 as SGDLS and CDR2 as YYNGEE. V was clipped by 4 bases and J by 3 bases; unmatched bases: 3. CDR3 length equals 14 residues. This chain's CDR3 is CASSLGTGGYEQYF. CDR3 in DNA: TGTGCCAGCAGCTTAGGGACAGGGGGCTACGAGCAGTACTTC. The full variable domain, its missing parts supplied by reference TRBV9 and TRBJ2-7, is DSGVTQTPKHLITATGQRVTLRCSPRSGDLSVYWYQQSLDQGLQFLIQYYNGEERAKGNILERFSAQQFPDLHSELNLSSLELGDSALYFCASSLGTGGYEQYFGPGTRLTVT.

The chain recombines TRBV7-2 with TRBJ2-7; D gene uncertain. The CDR3 is made up of 14 amino acids. V was trimmed by 5 bases and J by 6 bases, leaving 17 bases between them. Germline-derived CDR1 and CDR2 are SGHTA and FQGNSA. The CDR3 reads CASSHIIGSGEQYF. The CDR3 nucleotides are TGTGCCAGCAGCCATATTATAGGATCGGGCGAGCAGTACTTC.

The chain has TRBV7-8 and TRBJ1-5; D remains unclear. The CDR3 has 14 residues. The germline gives CDR1 SGHVS, CDR2 FQNEAQ. Trimming took 5 bases from V and 3 from J, leaving 11 bases between them. The DNA for the CDR3 is TGTGCCAGCAGCCGCATAACAGCCAATCAGCCCCAGCATTTT. Translating it yields CASSRITANQPQHF.

This chain joins TRBV4-1 and TRBJ1-5; 8 bases line up with TRBD1. The V gene end was trimmed by 1 base and the J gene end by 5 bases; junction bases not matched to a gene: 1. The CDR3 contains 14 residues. CDR1 is MGHRA, CDR2 YSYEKL, per germline. Here the CDR3 DNA reads TGCGCCAGCAGCCAAGTGACAGGGGATCAGCCCCAGCATTTT. Its translation is CASSQVTGDQPQHF.

The count of this clone is one. V is TRBV7-9 and J is TRBJ2-3, with D possibly being TRBD2 (5 bases). CDR3 length equals 14 residues. Germline-derived CDR1 and CDR2 are SEHNR and FQNEAQ (reference sequence). V lost 0 bases to trimming and J lost 6 bases, with 10 bases between them. CDR3 protein: CASSLAGEWDTQYF. The CDR3, as DNA: TGTGCCAGCAGCTTAGCTGGGGAGTGGGATACGCAGTATTTT.

This chain connects TRBV19 to TRBJ2-7; D unresolved. Deletions cut 3 bases from V and 6 bases from J, with 12 bases between. This CDR3 contains 13 residues. Germline CDR1 LNHDA, CDR2 SQIVND (reference sequence). The CDR3 is CASSISRFAEQYF. The CDR3 DNA sequence: TGTGCCAGTAGTATTTCCAGGTTCGCCGAGCAGTACTTC.

V and J are TRBV7-9 and TRBJ2-7; TRBD2 aligns across 10 bases. The CDR3 consists of 16 residues. The germline V gene has CDR1 SEHNR and CDR2 FQNEAQ (reference sequence). Unmatched junction bases numbered 7, after V lost 2 bases and J lost 3 bases. The CDR3: CASSLNLLAGIYEQYF. Here the CDR3 DNA reads TGTGCCAGCAGCTTAAATCTACTAGCGGGGATCTACGAGCAGTACTTC. The entire variable domain, with the rest obtained from reference TRBV7-9 and TRBJ2-7, is as follows: DTGVSQNPRHKITKRGQNVTFRCDPISEHNRLYWYRQTLGQGPEFLTYFQNEAQLEKSRLLSDRFSAERPKGSFSTLEIQRTEQGDSAMYLCASSLNLLAGIYEQYFGPGTRLTVT.

The rearrangement links TRBV6-5 to TRBJ1-2; 10 bases fit TRBD1. V shed 2 bases and J 8 bases; nucleotides not matched to a gene: 5. In germline, CDR1 is MNHEY, CDR2 SVGAGI. CDR3 length equals 14 residues. The CDR3 bases are TGTGCCAGCAGTTACCTGGGGACAGGGGAAGGCTACACCTTC. Translated: CASSYLGTGEGYTF.

The CDR3 is CASSEARVDRRYGYTF. CDR3 coding DNA: TGTGCCAGCAGTGAGGCACGCGTGGACAGACGCTATGGCTACACCTTC. The chain is built from TRBV6-1 and TRBJ1-2, with D possibly matching TRBD1 (6 bases). Germline V CDR1 and CDR2: MNHNS, SASEGT. This CDR3 is built from 16 residues. Trimming cost V 3 bases and J 4 bases, with 18 bases left between them.

The chain carries TRBV6-5 and TRBJ1-6; D is uncertain. This CDR3 region has 15 residues. Germline values: CDR1 MNHEY, CDR2 SVGAGI. Trimming took off 6 bases at V and 0 bases at J, with 9 bases between the two ends. The DNA for the CDR3 is TGTGCCAGCAGCGGGGAGAGCTCCTATAATTCACCCCTCCACTTT. Protein sequence: CASSGESSYNSPLHF.

The rearrangement uses TRBV30 and TRBJ2-3; D unresolved. Germline values: CDR1 GTSNPN, CDR2 SVGIG (reference sequence). This CDR3 is built from 13 residues. Trimming left V 0 bases short and J 3 bases short, with 7 bases between. CDR3 sequence: CAWSVVSTDTQYF. The DNA of the CDR3 is TGTGCCTGGAGTGTAGTATCGACAGATACGCAGTATTTT.

This clone was observed a single time. Here the CDR3 reads CASSLAQGAGADTQYF. CDR3 in DNA: TGTGCCAGCAGCCTAGCGCAGGGGGCAGGCGCAGATACGCAGTATTTT. This chain connects TRBV9 to TRBJ2-3, with 8 bases aligning to TRBD1. The CDR3 runs 16 residues. The germline V gene encodes CDR1 SGDLS and CDR2 YYNGEE. The junction had 11 bases not matched to a gene; V was cut back by 4 bases and J by 4 bases. The full variable domain, with the rest looked up from reference TRBV9 and TRBJ2-3, is DSGVTQTPKHLITATGQRVTLRCSPRSGDLSVYWYQQSLDQGLQFLIQYYNGEERAKGNILERFSAQQFPDLHSELNLSSLELGDSALYFCASSLAQGAGADTQYFGPGTRLTVL.

This chain connects TRBV9 to TRBJ2-3, with unresolved D. Germline assignment: CDR1 SGDLS and CDR2 YYNGEE. This CDR3 is built from 15 residues. V gave up 6 bases and J gave up 1 base, with 15 bases separating them. The CDR3 spells CASTPYDLRTDTQYF. In DNA, the CDR3 is TGTGCCAGCACCCCTTACGATTTACGCACAGATACGCAGTATTTT. Full variable domain (remainder filled in from reference TRBV9 and TRBJ2-3): DSGVTQTPKHLITATGQRVTLRCSPRSGDLSVYWYQQSLDQGLQFLIQYYNGEERAKGNILERFSAQQFPDLHSELNLSSLELGDSALYFCASTPYDLRTDTQYFGPGTRLTVL.

The J gene is TRBJ2-2, the V gene TRBV11-1; D possibly corresponds to TRBD1 (6 bases). Germline lookup yields CDR1 SGHAT and CDR2 FQDESV (reference sequence). Trimming stripped 6 bases from V and 6 bases from J, with 11 bases between. This CDR3 is built from 13 residues. The CDR3 protein is CASRNNRAGELFF. The CDR3 DNA reads as TGTGCCAGCAGAAACAACAGGGCCGGGGAGCTGTTTTTT.

V and J are TRBV7-2 and TRBJ2-3; the match to TRBD2 covers 8 bases. CDR3 size: 14 residues. The germline V gene has CDR1 SGHTA and CDR2 FQGNSA. V lost 7 bases and J lost 5; bases outside the gene matches: 8. The CDR3: CASKPQTSVDTQYF. The CDR3 DNA is TGTGCCAGCAAGCCGCAGACTAGCGTAGATACGCAGTATTTT. Supplemented by reference TRBV7-2 and TRBJ2-3, the full variable domain reads GAGVSQSPSNKVTEKGKDVELRCDPISGHTALYWYRQSLGQGLEFLIYFQGNSAPDKSGLPSDRFSAERTGGSVSTLTIQRTQQEDSAVYLCASKPQTSVDTQYFGPGTRLTVL.

This CDR3 reads CASSVGHTDTQYF. The CDR3 nucleotides are TGCGCCAGCAGCGTGGGACACACAGATACGCAGTATTTT. This sequence joins TRBV5-1 and TRBJ2-3; D might be TRBD1 (6 bases). The V gene's germline CDR1 is SGHRS and CDR2 YFSETQ. V was shortened by 4 bases and J by 2 bases, with 8 bases between the two germline ends. This CDR3 region has 13 residues.

The rearrangement uses TRBV11-2 and TRBJ1-5; 8 nucleotides align to TRBD1. CDR1 and CDR2 (germline): SGHAT, FQNNGV. V lost 5 bases to trimming and J lost 6 bases; unmatched junction nucleotides: 6. This CDR3 is 14 amino acids long. CDR3 in DNA: TGTGCCAGCAGCCAAACAGGGACAGGTCAGCCCCAGCATTTT. It encodes CASSQTGTGQPQHF.

The chain has TRBV7-2 and TRBJ2-7; 11 nucleotides agree with TRBD1. V shed 4 bases, J shed 2 bases, and the junction held 7 bases outside the gene matches. This CDR3 has 16 amino acids. CDR1 is SGHTA and CDR2 is FQGNSA in the germline V gene. CDR3 region: CASSWEGTGGAYEQYF. CDR3 coding DNA: TGTGCCAGCAGCTGGGAGGGGACAGGGGGGGCCTACGAGCAGTACTTC.

The chain is built from TRBV5-1 and TRBJ2-2; 8 nucleotides align to TRBD2. The length of the CDR3 is 16 residues. CDR1 SGHRS and CDR2 YFSETQ come from the germline V gene. V lost 1 base to trimming and J lost 2 bases; unmatched junction nucleotides: 4. The CDR3 coding sequence is TGCGCCAGCAGCTTGTTCGGGGGGGATAACACCGGGGAGCTGTTTTTT. Its protein product is CASSLFGGDNTGELFF.

This clone was seen a few times. The chain is built from TRBV7-2 and TRBJ1-3; D not certain. The CDR3 runs 13 residues. The germline V gene has CDR1 SGHTA and CDR2 FQGNSA. Trimming stripped 1 base from V and 3 bases from J, with 4 bases between. Here the CDR3 reads CASSLGGGNTIYF. Written as DNA, the CDR3 is TGTGCCAGCAGCTTAGGAGGTGGAAACACCATATATTTT.

The chain combines TRBV10-1 with TRBJ2-7; possibly TRBD2 for D (5 bases). Trimming removed 0 bases at V and 5 bases at J, with 11 bases between. The V gene's germline CDR1 is WNHNN and CDR2 SYGVQD (reference sequence). CDR3 length: 14 amino acids. The CDR3 DNA is TGCGCCAGCAGTGAGTCGAAAGGGAGTGACGAGCAGTACTTC. Translation: CASSESKGSDEQYF.

This CDR3 reads CASSTAQPWETQYF. DNA of the CDR3: TGTGCCAGCAGCACGGCCCAGCCCTGGGAGACCCAGTACTTC. The V gene is TRBV11-2, the J gene TRBJ2-5; D gene unclear. V lost 5 bases, J lost 5 bases, and 15 bases lay in between. This CDR3 contains 14 residues. Germline V CDR1 and CDR2: SGHAT, FQNNGV.